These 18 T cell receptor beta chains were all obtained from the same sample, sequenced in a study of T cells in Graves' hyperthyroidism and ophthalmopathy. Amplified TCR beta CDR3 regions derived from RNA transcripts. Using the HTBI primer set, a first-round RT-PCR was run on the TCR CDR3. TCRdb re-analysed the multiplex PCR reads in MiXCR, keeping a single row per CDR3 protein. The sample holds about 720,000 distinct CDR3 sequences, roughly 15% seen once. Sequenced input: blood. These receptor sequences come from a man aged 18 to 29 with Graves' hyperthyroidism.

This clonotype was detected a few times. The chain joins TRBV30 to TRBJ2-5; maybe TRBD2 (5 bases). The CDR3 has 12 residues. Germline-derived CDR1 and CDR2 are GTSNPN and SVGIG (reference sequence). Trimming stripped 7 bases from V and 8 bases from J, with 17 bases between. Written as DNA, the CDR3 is TGTGCCTTAAGAGGGTCGCTACTAACCCAGTACTTC. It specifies CALRGSLLTQYF.

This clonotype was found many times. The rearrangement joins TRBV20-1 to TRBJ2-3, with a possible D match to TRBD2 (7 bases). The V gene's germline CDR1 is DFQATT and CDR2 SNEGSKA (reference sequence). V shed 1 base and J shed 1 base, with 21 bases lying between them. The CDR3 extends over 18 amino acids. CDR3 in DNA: TGCAGTGCTAGAGGCCCACTGGAGGGGGAGGGACGCACAGATACGCAGTATTTT. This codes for CSARGPLEGEGRTDTQYF.

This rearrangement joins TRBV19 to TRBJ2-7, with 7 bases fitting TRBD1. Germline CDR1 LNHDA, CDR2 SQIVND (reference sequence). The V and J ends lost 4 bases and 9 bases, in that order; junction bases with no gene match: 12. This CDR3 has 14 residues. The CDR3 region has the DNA TGTGCCAGTAGTACAGGGGGAGAGAGATGGGTGCAGTACTTC. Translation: CASSTGGERWVQYF.

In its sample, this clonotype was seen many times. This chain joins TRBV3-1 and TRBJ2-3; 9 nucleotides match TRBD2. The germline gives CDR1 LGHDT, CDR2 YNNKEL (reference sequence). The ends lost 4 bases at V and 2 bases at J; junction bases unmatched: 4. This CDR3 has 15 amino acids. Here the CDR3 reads CASSRGLAFTDTQYF. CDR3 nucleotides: TGTGCCAGCAGCCGGGGACTAGCATTCACAGATACGCAGTATTTT.

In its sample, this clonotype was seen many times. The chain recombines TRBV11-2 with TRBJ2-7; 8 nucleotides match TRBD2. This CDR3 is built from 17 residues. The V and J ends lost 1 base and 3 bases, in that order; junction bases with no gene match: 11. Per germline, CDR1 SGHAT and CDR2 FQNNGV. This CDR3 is CASSLAPWTSFLYEQYF. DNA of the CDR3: TGTGCCAGCAGCTTAGCCCCTTGGACTAGCTTCCTCTACGAGCAGTACTTC.

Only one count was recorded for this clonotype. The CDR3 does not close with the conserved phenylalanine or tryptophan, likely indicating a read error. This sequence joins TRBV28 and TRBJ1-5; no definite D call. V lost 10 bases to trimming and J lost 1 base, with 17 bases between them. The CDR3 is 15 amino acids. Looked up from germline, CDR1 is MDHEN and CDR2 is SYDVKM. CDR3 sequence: CAIGPQERSNQPQHL. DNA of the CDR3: TGTGCCATCGGCCCGCAAGAACGGAGCAATCAGCCCCAGCATCTT.

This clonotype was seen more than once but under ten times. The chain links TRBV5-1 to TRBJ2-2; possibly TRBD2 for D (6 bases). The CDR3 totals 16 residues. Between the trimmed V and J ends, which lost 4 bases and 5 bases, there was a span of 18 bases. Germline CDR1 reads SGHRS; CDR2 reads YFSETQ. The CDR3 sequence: CASSLSGLLATGELFF. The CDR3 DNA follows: TGCGCCAGCAGCCTGTCGGGACTCCTGGCAACCGGGGAGCTGTTTTTT.

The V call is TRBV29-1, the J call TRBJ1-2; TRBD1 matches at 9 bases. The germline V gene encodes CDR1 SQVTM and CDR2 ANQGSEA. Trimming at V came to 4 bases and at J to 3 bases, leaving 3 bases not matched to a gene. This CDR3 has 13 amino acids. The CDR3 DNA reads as TGCAGCGTTGCCGGGGACAGGGACTATGGCTACACCTTC. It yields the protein CSVAGDRDYGYTF.

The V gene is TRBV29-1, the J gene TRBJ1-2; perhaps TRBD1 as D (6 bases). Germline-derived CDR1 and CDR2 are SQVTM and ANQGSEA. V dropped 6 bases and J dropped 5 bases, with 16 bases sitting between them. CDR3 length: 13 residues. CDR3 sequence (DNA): TGCAGCGTGGCAGGACAGAGGGCTTATGGCTACACCTTC. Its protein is CSVAGQRAYGYTF.

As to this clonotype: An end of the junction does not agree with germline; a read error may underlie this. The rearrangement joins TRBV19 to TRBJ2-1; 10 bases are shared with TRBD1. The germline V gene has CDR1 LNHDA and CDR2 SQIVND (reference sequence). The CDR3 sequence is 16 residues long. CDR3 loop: CAISIMGDRGHNEQFF. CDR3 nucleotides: TGTGCCATTAGTATCATGGGGGACAGGGGACACAATGAGCAGTTCTTC.

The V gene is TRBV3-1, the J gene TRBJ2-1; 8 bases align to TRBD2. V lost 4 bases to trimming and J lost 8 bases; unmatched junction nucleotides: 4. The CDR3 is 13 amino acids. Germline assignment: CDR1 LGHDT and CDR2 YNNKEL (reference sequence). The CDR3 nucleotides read TGTGCCAGCAGCCCACGGGAGGGAGATGAGCAGTTCTTC. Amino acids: CASSPREGDEQFF.

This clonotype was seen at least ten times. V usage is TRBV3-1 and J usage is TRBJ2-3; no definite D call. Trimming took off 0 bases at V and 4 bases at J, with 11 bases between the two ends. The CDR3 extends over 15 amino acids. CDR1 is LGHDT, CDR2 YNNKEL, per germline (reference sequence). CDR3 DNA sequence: TGTGCCAGCAGCCAAGATGTTGCCTGGCCAGATACGCAGTATTTT. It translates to CASSQDVAWPDTQYF.

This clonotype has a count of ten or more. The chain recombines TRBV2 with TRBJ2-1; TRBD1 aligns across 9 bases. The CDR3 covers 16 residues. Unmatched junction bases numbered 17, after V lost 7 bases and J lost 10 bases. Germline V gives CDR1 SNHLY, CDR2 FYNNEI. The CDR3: CASKEGAGQGSPEQFF. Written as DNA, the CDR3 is TGTGCCAGCAAAGAAGGGGCGGGACAGGGCTCTCCGGAGCAGTTCTTC. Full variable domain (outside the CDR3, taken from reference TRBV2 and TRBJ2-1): EPEVTQTPSHQVTQMGQEVILRCVPISNHLYFYWYRQILGQKVEFLVSFYNNEISEKSEIFDDQFSVERPDGSNFTLKIRSTKLEDSAMYFCASKEGAGQGSPEQFFGPGTRLTVL.

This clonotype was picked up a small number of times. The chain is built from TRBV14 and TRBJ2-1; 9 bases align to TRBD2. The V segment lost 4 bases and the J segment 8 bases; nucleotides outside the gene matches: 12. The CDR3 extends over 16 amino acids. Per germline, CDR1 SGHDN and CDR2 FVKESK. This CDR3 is CASSPWASGIGDEQFF. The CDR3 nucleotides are TGTGCCAGCAGCCCCTGGGCTAGCGGGATAGGAGATGAGCAGTTCTTC.

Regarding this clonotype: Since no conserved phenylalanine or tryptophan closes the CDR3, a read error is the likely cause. Here the CDR3 reads CASSLGLWDEQYL. CDR3 sequence (DNA): TGTGCCAGCAGCTTAGGTCTCTGGGACGAGCAGTACCTC. The chain has TRBV11-3 and TRBJ2-7; D is uncertain. This CDR3 has 13 amino acids. Deletions cut 1 base from V and 5 bases from J, with 9 bases between. From germline, CDR1 is SGHNT and CDR2 YENEEA.

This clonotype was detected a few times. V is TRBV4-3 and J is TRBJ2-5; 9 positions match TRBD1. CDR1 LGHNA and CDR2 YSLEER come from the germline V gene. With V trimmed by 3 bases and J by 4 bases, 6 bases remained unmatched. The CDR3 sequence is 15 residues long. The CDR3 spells CASSHGGGQGETQYF. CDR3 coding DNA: TGCGCCAGCAGCCACGGAGGGGGACAGGGAGAGACCCAGTACTTC.

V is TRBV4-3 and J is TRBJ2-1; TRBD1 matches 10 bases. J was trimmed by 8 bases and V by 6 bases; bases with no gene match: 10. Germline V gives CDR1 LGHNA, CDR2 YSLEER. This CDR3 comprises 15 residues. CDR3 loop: CASSSRQGARYEQFF. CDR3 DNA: TGCGCCAGCAGTTCCCGACAGGGGGCTCGCTATGAGCAGTTCTTC.

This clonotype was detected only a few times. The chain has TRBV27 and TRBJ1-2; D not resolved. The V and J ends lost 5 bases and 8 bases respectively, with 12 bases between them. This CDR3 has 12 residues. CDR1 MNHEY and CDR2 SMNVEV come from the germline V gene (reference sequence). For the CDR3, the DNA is TGTGCCAGCAGTCCACACTCGGGCGGCTACACCTTC. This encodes CASSPHSGGYTF.